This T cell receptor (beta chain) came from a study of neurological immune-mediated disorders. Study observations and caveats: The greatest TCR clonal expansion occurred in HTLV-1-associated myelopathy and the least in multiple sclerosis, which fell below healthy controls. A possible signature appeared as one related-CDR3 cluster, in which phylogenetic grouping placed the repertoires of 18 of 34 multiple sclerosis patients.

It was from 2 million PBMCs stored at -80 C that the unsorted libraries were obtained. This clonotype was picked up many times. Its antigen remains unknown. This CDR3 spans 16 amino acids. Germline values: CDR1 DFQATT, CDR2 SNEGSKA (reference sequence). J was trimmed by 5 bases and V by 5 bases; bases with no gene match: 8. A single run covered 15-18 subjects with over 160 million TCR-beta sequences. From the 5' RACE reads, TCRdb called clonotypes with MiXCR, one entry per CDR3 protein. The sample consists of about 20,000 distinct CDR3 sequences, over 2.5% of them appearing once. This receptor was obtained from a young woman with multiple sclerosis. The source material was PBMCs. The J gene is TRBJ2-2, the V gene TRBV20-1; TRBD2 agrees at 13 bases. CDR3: CSAQTSGRARTGELFF. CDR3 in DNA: TGCAGTGCTCAAACTAGCGGGAGGGCTCGAACCGGGGAGCTGTTTTTT.